This passage covers 18 T cell receptor beta chains from one sample sequenced in a study of regulatory T cells in long-lasting Graves disease. Combining iRepertoire HTBI primers with Arm-PCR of CDR3 regions, the authors built TCR beta libraries. TCRdb independently ran MiXCR on the multiplex PCR reads; one entry per CDR3 protein. The sample carries 420,000 or so distinct CDR3 sequences, around 20% recorded once. Time point meaning: persistent/refractory GD, antithyroid drugs over 5 years with positive TRAb. There was RNA extracted from PBMCs, and the TCR library was made from it. Sample: peripheral blood mononuclear cells (PBMCs), taken when the disease was refractory, from a patient treated with antithyroid drugs. These receptors came from a female donor with Graves disease.

The chain combines TRBV20-1 with TRBJ2-4, with D perhaps given as TRBD1 or TRBD2 (5 bases each). Per the germline V gene, CDR1 is DFQATT and CDR2 is SNEGSKA (reference sequence). V was shortened by 6 bases and J by 2 bases, with 17 bases between the two germline ends. The CDR3 totals 15 residues. The CDR3 nucleotides are TGCAGTGCCCGTGGGGGAGTCGGAACCAAAAACATTCAGTACTTC. Protein product: CSARGGVGTKNIQYF.

This clonotype was seen a few times. The chain carries TRBV28 and TRBJ2-2; tentative D call: TRBD2 (6 bases). Trimming stripped 3 bases from V and 7 bases from J, with 15 bases between. CDR1 is MDHEN and CDR2 is SYDVKM in the germline V gene. The CDR3 extends over 15 amino acids. CDR3 residues: CASSFAPSGVGELFF. CDR3 DNA sequence: TGTGCCAGCAGTTTTGCACCCTCGGGAGTCGGGGAGCTGTTTTTT.

Comment on this clonotype: This sequence may be a read error, since a much larger clone differs from it by one base. V is TRBV18 and J is TRBJ1-2, with unresolved D. In germline, CDR1 is KGHSH, CDR2 LQKENI. The CDR3 spans 13 residues. CDR3 DNA: TGTGCCAGCTCACCACGGGAATTCTATGGCTACGCCTTC. This codes for CASSPREFYGYAF. Complete variable domain (other parts from reference TRBV18 and TRBJ1-2): NAGVMQNPRHLVRRRGQEARLRCSPMKGHSHVYWYRQLPEEGLKFMVYLQKENIIDESGMPKERFSAEFPKEGPSILRIQQVVRGDSAAYFCASSPREFYGYAFGSGTRLTVV.

Details on this clonotype: A much bigger clone sits one base away, suggesting this may be a read error. The genes are TRBV20-1 and TRBJ2-5, with 7 bases aligning to TRBD2. The CDR3 runs 15 residues. V dropped 4 bases and J dropped 9; count of bases not matched to a gene: 17. Looked up from germline, CDR1 is DFQATT and CDR2 is SNEGSKA (reference sequence). Here the CDR3 DNA reads TGCAGTGCTACCCACGGCGGGAGTGTTGGGAAGGCCCAGTACTTC. It yields the protein CSATHGGSVGKAQYF.

A few counts support this clonotype. The chain links TRBV20-1 to TRBJ1-1; D might be TRBD1 (5 bases). The CDR3 has 15 residues. V lost 0 bases to trimming and J lost 1 base, with 12 bases between them. Germline CDR1 reads DFQATT; CDR2 reads SNEGSKA (reference sequence). The CDR3 sequence is CSARDSGRANTEAFF. CDR3 nucleotides: TGCAGTGCTAGAGATAGCGGCAGGGCGAACACTGAAGCTTTCTTT.

This clonotype was detected ten times or more. This chain connects TRBV6-5 to TRBJ2-7; TRBD2 is a possible D gene (6 bases). There are 15 residues in the CDR3. Germline V gene sequence: CDR1 MNHEY, CDR2 SVGAGI. V shed 0 bases and J shed 4 bases, with 13 bases lying between them. The CDR3 loop reads CASSYSMAGRYEQYF. CDR3 bases: TGTGCCAGCAGTTACTCGATGGCAGGGAGGTACGAGCAGTACTTC.

The chain has TRBV7-2 and TRBJ2-5; 7 bases are shared with TRBD2. This CDR3 contains 15 residues. The germline V gene has CDR1 SGHTA and CDR2 FQGNSA. After removal of 7 bases from V and 2 bases from J, the junction contained 10 bases not matched to a gene. CDR3 region: CASNLMLAVQETQYF. In nucleotides, the CDR3 is TGTGCCAGCAACTTGATGCTAGCGGTTCAAGAGACCCAGTACTTC.

This clonotype has at least ten counts. This sequence joins TRBV12-3 or TRBV12-4 and TRBJ1-1, with TRBD1 matching over 7 bases. The CDR3 extends over 15 amino acids. With 5 bases clipped from V and 5 bases from J, the junction kept 11 bases outside the gene matches. Here the CDR3 DNA reads TGTGCCAGCAGTCCACAATCCTCAGGGGGAACTGAAGCTTTCTTT. As protein: CASSPQSSGGTEAFF.

There are many counts of this clonotype. The CDR3 DNA is TGCAGTGCTAGAGATCGGGGGCGCGGTGGCTACACCTTC. Translation gives CSARDRGRGGYTF. The chain carries TRBV20-1 and TRBJ1-2; possibly TRBD1 for D (6 bases). CDR1 is DFQATT and CDR2 is SNEGSKA in the germline V gene (reference sequence). This CDR3 contains 13 residues. V was cut by 0 bases and J by 7 bases, with 12 bases left in between.

This clonotype was detected ten times or more. The chain uses TRBV12-3 or TRBV12-4 and TRBJ1-2, with TRBD1 matching over 7 bases. The V and J ends lost 6 bases and 3 bases, in that order; junction bases with no gene match: 16. This CDR3 is 17 amino acids long. The CDR3 is CASSPNRGQASYYGYTF. The DNA for the CDR3 is TGTGCCAGCAGCCCAAACCGCGGACAGGCCAGCTACTATGGCTACACCTTC.

The table lists this clonotype with many counts. The gene calls are TRBV2 and TRBJ2-7; TRBD2 agrees at 14 bases. Trimming cost V 6 bases and J 6 bases; bases outside gene matches: 10. The CDR3 is 16 residues long. Germline loops: CDR1 SNHLY, CDR2 FYNNEI. As DNA, the CDR3 is TGTGCCAGCAGAGTAACTTCGACTAGCGGGAGGGCCGAGCAGTACTTC. Translated: CASRVTSTSGRAEQYF.

This clonotype was seen a handful of times. V gene TRBV6-1 combines with J gene TRBJ2-7; D gene ambiguous. Between the trimmed V and J ends, which lost 2 bases and 4 bases, there was a span of 9 bases. The CDR3 sequence is 13 residues long. The germline V gene has CDR1 MNHNS and CDR2 SASEGT. The CDR3 region has the DNA TGTGCCAGCAGTGAAATAGGAACGTACGAGCAGTACTTC. It encodes CASSEIGTYEQYF.

This chain uses TRBV2 with TRBJ2-1; D perhaps matches TRBD1 (6 bases). The CDR3 is 12 residues long. CDR1 SNHLY and CDR2 FYNNEI come from the germline V gene. V was cut by 6 bases and J by 10 bases, with 13 bases left in between. The CDR3 spells CASREQGSEQFF. Here the CDR3 DNA reads TGTGCCAGCAGGGAACAGGGAAGCGAGCAGTTCTTC.

V is TRBV5-5 and J is TRBJ1-2; the D is unclear. V lost 3 bases and J lost 5, with 8 bases in between. The CDR3 loop spans 12 amino acids. From germline, CDR1 is SGHKS and CDR2 YYEKEE (reference sequence). CDR3 coding DNA: TGTGCCAGCAGCTCCGGCCAATATGGCTACACCTTC. It translates to CASSSGQYGYTF.

This clonotype was counted only a few times. The chain combines TRBV30 with TRBJ1-5; TRBD1 agrees at 10 bases. Per the germline V gene, CDR1 is GTSNPN and CDR2 is SVGIG (reference sequence). V lost 1 base and J lost 5; bases outside the gene matches: 2. This CDR3 has 14 residues. CDR3 bases: TGTGCCTGGAGTGCCGGGACAGGGGATCAGCCCCAGCATTTT. It codes for CAWSAGTGDQPQHF.

This rearrangement joins TRBV18 to TRBJ1-4; D unclear. The CDR3 runs to 15 residues. CDR1 is KGHSH and CDR2 is LQKENI in the germline V gene. V was cut by 4 bases and J by 8 bases, with 17 bases left in between. The CDR3 loop reads CASSLLKARGEKLFF. The CDR3, as DNA: TGTGCCAGCTCACTACTTAAGGCCCGCGGAGAAAAACTGTTTTTT. The whole variable domain, remainder taken from reference TRBV18 and TRBJ1-4, is NAGVMQNPRHLVRRRGQEARLRCSPMKGHSHVYWYRQLPEEGLKFMVYLQKENIIDESGMPKERFSAEFPKEGPSILRIQQVVRGDSAAYFCASSLLKARGEKLFFGSGTQLSVL.

CDR3 nucleotide sequence: TGTGCCAGCAGTGTTAGGAGGGAACGTATCTACGAGCAGTACTTC. This encodes CASSVRRERIYEQYF. The genes are TRBV6-1 and TRBJ2-7, with D perhaps matching TRBD2 (6 bases). Deletions cut 4 bases from V and 3 bases from J, with 16 bases between. The length of the CDR3 is 15 residues. CDR1 and CDR2 from the germline V gene are MNHNS and SASEGT.

The V gene is TRBV15, the J gene TRBJ2-2, with D uncertain. The ends were cut back, 3 bases at V and 6 bases at J, with 8 bases in the middle. From germline, CDR1 is LNHNV and CDR2 YYDKDF (reference sequence). There are 13 residues in the CDR3. The CDR3 nucleotides read TGTGCCACCAGCAGGAAAAGCTCCGGGGAGCTGTTTTTT. Protein product: CATSRKSSGELFF. Full variable domain (missing parts from reference TRBV15 and TRBJ2-2): DAMVIQNPRYQVTQFGKPVTLSCSQTLNHNVMYWYQQKSSQAPKLLFHYYDKDFNNEADTPDNFQSRRPNTSFCFLDIRSPGLGDTAMYLCATSRKSSGELFFGEGSRLTVL.